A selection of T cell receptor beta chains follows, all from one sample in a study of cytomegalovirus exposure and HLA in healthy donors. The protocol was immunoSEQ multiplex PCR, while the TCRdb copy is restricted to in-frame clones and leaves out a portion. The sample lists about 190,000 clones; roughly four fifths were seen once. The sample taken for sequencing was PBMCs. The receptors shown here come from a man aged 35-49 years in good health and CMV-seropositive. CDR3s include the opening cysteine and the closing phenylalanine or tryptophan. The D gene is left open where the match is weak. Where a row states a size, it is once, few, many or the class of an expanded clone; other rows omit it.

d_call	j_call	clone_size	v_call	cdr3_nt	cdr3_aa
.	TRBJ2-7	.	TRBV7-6	TGTGCCAGCAGCTTAGGGGCTGGCAGGGTCACCTACGAGCAGTACTTC	CASSLGAGRVTYEQYF
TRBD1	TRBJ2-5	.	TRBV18	TGTGCCAGCTCACCAGGACAGGGGGGAGAGACCCAGTACTTC	CASSPGQGGETQYF
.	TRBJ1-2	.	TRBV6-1	TGTGCCAGCAGTGAAGGAGCTCTATGTGGCTACACCTTC	CASSEGALCGYTF
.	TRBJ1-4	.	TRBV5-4	TGTGCCAGCAGCTTGGCCGGGAAAAGCTCGGAAAAACTGTTTTTT	CASSLAGKSSEKLFF
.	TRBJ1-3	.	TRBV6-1	TGTGCCAGCAGTGAAGCGAGCCAGGGTGGAAACACCATATATTTT	CASSEASQGGNTIYF
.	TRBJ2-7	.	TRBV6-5	TGTGCCAGCACCCACGACCCGGGTTACGAGCAGTACTTC	CASTHDPGYEQYF
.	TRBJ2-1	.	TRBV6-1	TGTGCCAGCAGTGGATGGGACTCTTTTACCGATGAGCAGTTCTTC	CASSGWDSFTDEQFF
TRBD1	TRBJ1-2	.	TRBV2	TGTGCCAGCAGGTCGGGACAGCCCTATGGCTACACCTTC	CASRSGQPYGYTF
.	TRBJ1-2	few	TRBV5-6	TGTGCCAGCAGCCTTCCAACACAGGTCTTCGGGAGGGGCTACACCTTC	CASSLPTQVFGRGYTF
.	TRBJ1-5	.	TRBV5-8	TGTGCCAGCAGCCAAGGGACACACCGCAATCAGCCCCAGCATTTT	CASSQGTHRNQPQHF
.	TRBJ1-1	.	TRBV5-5	TGTGCCAGCAGCCTGGGTGGGGCAGGAAAACAAGGGGAAGCTTTCTTT	CASSLGGAGKQGEAFF
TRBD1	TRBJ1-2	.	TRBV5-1	TGCGCCAGCAGCTTGGTGGGACAGGCGACCGATAACTATGGCTACACCTTC	CASSLVGQATDNYGYTF
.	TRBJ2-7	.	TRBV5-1	TGCGCCAGCAGCCTGAGCATTGTGGACGAGCAGTACTTC	CASSLSIVDEQYF
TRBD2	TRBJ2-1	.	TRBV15	TGTGCCACCAGCAGAAGCCTACTAGCGGACCTCTCCTACAATGAGCAGTTCTTC	CATSRSLLADLSYNEQFF
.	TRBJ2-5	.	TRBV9	TGTGCCAGCAGCCCGGGGGACCAAGAGACCCAGTACTTC	CASSPGDQETQYF
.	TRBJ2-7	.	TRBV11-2	TGTGCCAGCAGTAGAGGTTCCTACGAGCAGTACTTC	CASSRGSYEQYF
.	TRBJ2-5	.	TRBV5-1	TGCGCCAGCAGCTTGGCGGTAGCGGCACAAGAGACCCAGTACTTC	CASSLAVAAQETQYF
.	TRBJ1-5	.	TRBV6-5	TGTGCCAGCAGACGGGAGGAGGGCGGTCAGCCCCAGCATTTT	CASRREEGGQPQHF
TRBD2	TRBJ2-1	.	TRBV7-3	TGTGCCAGCAGCTTGGGGGGGGATTGGAATGAGCAGTTCTTC	CASSLGGDWNEQFF
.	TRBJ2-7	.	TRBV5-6	TGTGCCAGCAGCCCCTGGGGCAGGGACTACGAGCAGTACTTC	CASSPWGRDYEQYF
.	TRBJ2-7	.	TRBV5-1	TGCGCCAGCAGCCCGGGAGTGGGGGTCTACGAGCAGTACTTC	CASSPGVGVYEQYF
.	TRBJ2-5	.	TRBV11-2	TGTGCCAGCAGCTTAGAGGGGGCCCCTCAAGAGACCCAGTACTTC	CASSLEGAPQETQYF
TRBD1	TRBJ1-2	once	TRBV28	TGTGCCAGCAGTTTAGAAACAGGGGGTGGCTACACCTTC	CASSLETGGGYTF
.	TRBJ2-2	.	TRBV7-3	TGTGCCAGCAGCTTAACAGGCGGGCCTAACACCGGGGAGCTGTTTTTT	CASSLTGGPNTGELFF
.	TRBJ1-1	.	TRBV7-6	TGTGCCAGCAGCTTAGGCCCGTTCCAGTTGAACACTGAAGCTTTCTTT	CASSLGPFQLNTEAFF
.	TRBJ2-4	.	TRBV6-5	TGTGCCAGCAGTTACTCGTATCTAGCCAAAAACATTCAGTACTTC	CASSYSYLAKNIQYF
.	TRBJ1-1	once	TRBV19	TGTGCCAGTAGTATAGAGAGTCTACCGAACACTGAAGCTTTCTTT	CASSIESLPNTEAFF
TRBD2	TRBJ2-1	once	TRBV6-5	TGTGCCAGCAGTTACAGCGGCGGGAGGGGTGAGCAGTTCTTC	CASSYSGGRGEQFF
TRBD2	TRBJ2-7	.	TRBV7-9	TGTGCCAGCAGCTTAGATGCGGGAGGGCCGGTATACTTC	CASSLDAGGPVYF
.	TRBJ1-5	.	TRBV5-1	TGCGCCAGCAGCTTGGGACCTGGGGGGAATCAGCCCCAGCATTTT	CASSLGPGGNQPQHF
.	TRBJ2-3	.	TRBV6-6	TGTGCCAGCACCAAACAGGGCCCCACAGATACGCAGTATTTT	CASTKQGPTDTQYF
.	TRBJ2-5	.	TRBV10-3	TGTGCCATCAGTGAGTCGACGGGGGAGGAGACCCAGTACTTC	CAISESTGEETQYF
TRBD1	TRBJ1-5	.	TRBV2	TGTGCCAGCAGGGACAGGGGCCTAATGCCCCAGCATTTT	CASRDRGLMPQHF
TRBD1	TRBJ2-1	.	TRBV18	TGTGCCAGCTCACCACCCCAGGGGGCGGGGCCTAATGAGCAGTTCTTC	CASSPPQGAGPNEQFF
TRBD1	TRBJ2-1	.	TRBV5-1	TGCGCCAGCAGCTTTGAACAGGGGGCATGGGATGAGCAGTTCTTC	CASSFEQGAWDEQFF